This T cell receptor beta chain was recovered during a study of cytomegalovirus exposure and HLA in healthy donors. Study-wide background: From some 190 million T cells, an earlier analysis saw approximately 110 million unique TCR beta sequences. Whole-study results and caveats: The majority of TCR sequences were rare, yet some public TCRs appeared in many donors.

Germline V gene lookup returns CDR1 MDHEN and CDR2 SYDVKM. After removal of 3 bases from V and 5 bases from J, the junction contained 3 bases not matched to a gene. CDR3 length equals 13 residues. Turning to this clone: Its specificity is unknown.

60 Vbeta and 13 Jbeta primers were used in PCR. In the source study's methods: It was a later analysis that counted roughly 80 million unique TCR beta chains, of which 9 million to 13 million were shared. Generated by immunoSEQ multiplex PCR, the TCRdb table keeps only in-frame clones and is missing some. D and trimming come from the DNA, and the V and J calls and clone size come from that table. The data hold some 150,000 clones, with 60% to 80% observed a single time. This TCR was sampled from a female donor in good health and CMV-seronegative. Material: PBMCs. The chain uses TRBV28 and TRBJ1-1; 7 bases fit TRBD1. The CDR3 nucleotides read TGTGCCAGCAGTTTGACAGGGAATACTGAAGCTTTCTTT. Translation gives CASSLTGNTEAFF.